Shown below are 20 T cell receptor beta chains from a single sample sequenced in a study of blood T cell repertoires in COVID-19. Profiling relied on immunoSEQ multiplex PCR, and the TCRdb table lists in-frame clones only, not all of them. The sample includes about 150,000 clones, 65% to 90% of them seen just once. The material sequenced was peripheral blood. The source of these receptors is a woman aged 55-75 years with COVID-19, enrolled during active disease.

The J gene is TRBJ2-7, the V gene TRBV3-1 (or the pseudogene TRBV3-2); 8 nucleotides align to TRBD1. The trim removed 4 bases at V and 5 bases at J, leaving 4 bases unmatched. The V gene's germline CDR1 is LGHDT and CDR2 YNNKEL (reference sequence). CDR3 length: 13 amino acids. CDR3 loop: CASSPPTGDEQYF. The CDR3 DNA reads TGTGCCAGCAGCCCGCCGACAGGGGACGAGCAGTACTTC.

This chain joins TRBV19 and TRBJ1-2, with 9 positions matching TRBD1. This CDR3 comprises 15 residues. V lost 2 bases and J lost 2; bases outside the gene matches: 3. Germline values: CDR1 LNHDA, CDR2 SQIVND (reference sequence). CDR3 region: CASSIPQGANYGYTF. The CDR3 region has the DNA TGTGCCAGTAGTATACCACAGGGGGCAAACTATGGCTACACCTTC.

The chain links TRBV6-4 to TRBJ1-1, with 9 bases lining up with TRBD1. The trim removed 3 bases at V and 3 bases at J, leaving 5 bases unmatched. Germline V gives CDR1 MRHNA, CDR2 SNTAGT. The CDR3 consists of 15 residues. The CDR3 DNA sequence: TGTGCCAGCAGTGATTGGGGACAGGGAGACACTGAAGCTTTCTTT. It codes for CASSDWGQGDTEAFF.

The chain combines TRBV6-5 with TRBJ2-7; the match to TRBD1 covers 7 bases. Losses at the gene ends were 4 bases for V and 3 bases for J; bases not matched to a gene: 6. The CDR3 totals 14 residues. Germline CDR1 and CDR2: MNHEY and SVGAGI. In DNA form, the CDR3 reads TGTGCCAGCAGTTGGGCAGGGGACAGCTACGAGCAGTACTTC. As protein: CASSWAGDSYEQYF.

This clone appeared a few times. V and J are TRBV12-5 and TRBJ1-5, with D perhaps matching TRBD1 (6 bases). The CDR3 runs to 15 residues. With 4 bases removed from V and 2 bases from J, the gap between germline ends came to 12 bases. CDR1 is LGHNT and CDR2 is FRNRAP in the germline V gene. CDR3 sequence (DNA): TGTGCTAGTGGTTCAGCGGACAGTCGCAATCAGCCCCAGCATTTT. It is translated as CASGSADSRNQPQHF. Full variable domain (rest looked up from reference TRBV12-5 and TRBJ1-5): DARVTQTPRHKVTEMGQEVTMRCQPILGHNTVFWYRQTMMQGLELLAYFRNRAPLDDSGMPKDRFSAEMPDATLATLKIQPSEPRDSAVYFCASGSADSRNQPQHFGDGTRLSIL.

This clone has just a few counts. As DNA, the CDR3 is TGTGCCAGTAGTATCTTCGGGGCTGGAAACACCATATATTTT. Translating gives CASSIFGAGNTIYF. The genes are TRBV19 and TRBJ1-3; D unclear. Per germline, CDR1 LNHDA and CDR2 SQIVND (reference sequence). The V gene lost 3 bases and the J gene lost 2 bases, with 8 bases spanning the gap. This CDR3 has 14 residues.

J is TRBJ1-3 and V is TRBV6-1; D not certain. CDR1 and CDR2 from the germline V gene are MNHNS and SASEGT. The CDR3 has 16 amino acids. Between the trimmed V and J ends, which lost 3 bases and 0 bases, there was a span of 12 bases. The chain's CDR3 is CASSDPRTASGNTIYF. The CDR3 DNA reads TGTGCCAGCAGTGATCCGCGTACTGCCTCTGGAAACACCATATATTTT.

V is TRBV6-6 and J is TRBJ2-7; the D gene is possibly TRBD2 (5 bases). The CDR3 contains 13 residues. V lost 0 bases to trimming and J lost 2 bases, with 5 bases between them. CDR1 and CDR2 from the germline V gene are MNHNY and SVGAGI (reference sequence). For the CDR3, the DNA is TGTGCCAGCAGTTACTCGAGGGCCTACGAGCAGTACTTC. Protein product: CASSYSRAYEQYF.

This rearrangement joins TRBV6-5 to TRBJ2-7, with TRBD1 matching 8 bases. Germline CDR1 reads MNHEY; CDR2 reads SVGAGI. The CDR3 extends over 14 amino acids. The V segment lost 5 bases and the J segment 3 bases; nucleotides outside the gene matches: 6. The CDR3 bases are TGTGCCAGCAGTAAGCCGGGACAGGTCTACGAGCAGTACTTC. Translated, it gives CASSKPGQVYEQYF.

The chain has TRBV10-2 and TRBJ1-5, with D possibly matching TRBD1 (5 bases). V lost 5 bases to trimming and J lost 3 bases, with 8 bases between them. CDR3 size: 13 residues. Germline V CDR1 and CDR2: WSHSY, SAAADI. The chain's CDR3 is CASSRGINQPQHF. The CDR3 nucleotides are TGCGCCAGCAGTCGGGGGATCAATCAGCCCCAGCATTTT.

This clone occurred a few times. The chain recombines TRBV11-2 with TRBJ1-2; a possible D gene is TRBD1 (6 bases). V was cut by 5 bases and J by 4 bases, with 8 bases left in between. CDR1 is SGHAT and CDR2 is FQNNGV in the germline V gene. This CDR3 is built from 12 residues. The CDR3 region is CASSQGGYGYTF. The CDR3 bases are TGTGCCAGCAGCCAAGGGGGCTATGGCTACACCTTC.

This chain links TRBV30 with TRBJ1-4, with a weak D call TRBD1 (6 bases). The CDR3 spans 17 residues. V was trimmed by 1 base and J by 0 bases, leaving 15 bases between them. Germline V lookup: CDR1 GTSNPN, CDR2 SVGIG (reference sequence). The CDR3 protein is CAWSGSGTLTTNEKLFF. CDR3 nucleotides: TGTGCCTGGAGTGGATCCGGGACACTAACAACTAATGAAAAACTGTTTTTT.

This chain uses TRBV6-5 with TRBJ1-2, with D uncertain. The germline V and J ends were trimmed by 7 bases and 2 bases, with 14 bases remaining between them. Germline CDR1 reads MNHEY; CDR2 reads SVGAGI. The CDR3 runs to 14 residues. CDR3 DNA sequence: TGTGCCAGCAATATGGTGGCAGGCAACTATGGCTACACCTTC. Translating gives CASNMVAGNYGYTF.

The rearrangement uses TRBV4-1 and TRBJ1-5; D is perhaps TRBD1 (5 bases). The V end was cut by 0 bases, the J end by 9 bases, with 15 bases between. CDR1 is MGHRA, CDR2 YSYEKL, per germline. This CDR3 comprises 15 residues. In DNA form, the CDR3 reads TGCGCCAGCAGCCAAGAGGAACAGGCCTCAAGGCCCCAGCATTTT. Translating gives CASSQEEQASRPQHF.

The rearrangement links TRBV2 to TRBJ1-1, with D possibly being TRBD1 (6 bases). This CDR3 spans 13 amino acids. Germline CDR1 is SNHLY and CDR2 is FYNNEI. The V gene lost 7 bases and the J gene lost 3 bases, with 12 bases spanning the gap. CDR3: CASTQGLHTEAFF. Here the CDR3 DNA reads TGTGCCAGCACCCAGGGGCTACACACTGAAGCTTTCTTT.

CDR3 sequence reads: CASSSNPGQGLSKLFF. DNA of the CDR3: TGTGCCAGCAGCTCCAACCCGGGACAGGGGTTGTCAAAACTGTTTTTT. The chain uses TRBV7-9 and TRBJ1-4, with 10 bases aligning to TRBD1. This CDR3 spans 16 amino acids. J lost 10 bases, V lost 4 bases, and 12 bases had no gene match. CDR1 and CDR2 from the germline V gene are SEHNR and FQNEAQ (reference sequence).

The CDR3 reads CASSFQGAAGTGELFF. The CDR3 coding sequence is TGTGCCAGCAGCTTTCAAGGGGCTGCTGGTACCGGGGAGCTGTTTTTT. The chain couples TRBV7-6 to TRBJ2-2, with a tentative D call TRBD1 (5 bases). Germline CDR1 SGHVS, CDR2 FNYEAQ. CDR3 length: 16 amino acids. The V end was cut by 3 bases, the J end by 5 bases, with 16 bases between.

The chain employs TRBV4-1 and TRBJ2-1; 13 nucleotides agree with TRBD2. CDR3 length equals 20 residues. V was pared by 1 base and J by 4 bases, with 13 bases of the junction left unmatched. Germline CDR1 is MGHRA and CDR2 is YSYEKL. The CDR3 is CASSQVPGLAGIGSYNEQFF. In nucleotides, the CDR3 is TGCGCCAGCAGCCAAGTCCCGGGACTAGCGGGAATTGGATCTTACAATGAGCAGTTCTTC.

This sequence joins TRBV27 and TRBJ2-7; D is perhaps TRBD2 (6 bases). V was pared by 5 bases and J by 2 bases, with 13 bases between. CDR1 and CDR2 (germline): MNHEY, SMNVEV (reference sequence). The CDR3 contains 14 residues. CDR3 loop: CASSPSGGAYEQYF. Here the CDR3 DNA reads TGTGCCAGCAGTCCTTCCGGAGGGGCCTACGAGCAGTACTTC.

In this sample, this clone turned up once. V and J are TRBV2 and TRBJ1-5; D gene uncertain. Germline V gives CDR1 SNHLY, CDR2 FYNNEI. V lost 0 bases to trimming and J lost 6 bases, with 3 bases between them. This CDR3 spans 12 amino acids. DNA of the CDR3: TGTGCCAGCAGTGAAGCTATTCAGCCCCAGCATTTT. As protein: CASSEAIQPQHF.